Following are 10 T cell receptor beta chains from one sample sequenced in a study of OX40 agonist ivuxolimab in advanced cancers. Sequencing was performed with immunoSEQ multiplex PCR; in TCRdb, only in-frame clones are kept and a portion is missing. The table includes around 43,000 clones, around 90% detected once. The sample consisted of CD4+ or CD8+ T cells sorted from blood, taken in a trial of the OX40 agonist ivuxolimab. The source is an adult with an advanced solid tumor such as melanoma, head and neck, liver or kidney cancer.

The gene calls are TRBV25-1 and TRBJ1-1; TRBD1 aligns across 7 bases. With 8 bases clipped from V and 1 base from J, the junction kept 4 bases outside the gene matches. Germline CDR1 MGHDK, CDR2 SYGVNS. The CDR3 contains 13 residues. The CDR3 DNA follows: TGTGCCAGCGGGGGACAGTCGAACACTGAAGCTTTCTTT. Amino acid sequence: CASGGQSNTEAFF.

This clone appeared a single time. Here the CDR3 DNA reads TGTGCCAGCAGCGTAGCCTTGGCTCCAGAGTACGAGCAGTACTTC. Translated: CASSVALAPEYEQYF. The V call is TRBV9, the J call TRBJ2-7; the D is unclear. Germline V gives CDR1 SGDLS, CDR2 YYNGEE. The ends were cut back, 0 bases at V and 4 bases at J, with 14 bases in the middle. This CDR3 has 15 amino acids.

The chain combines TRBV7-9 with TRBJ2-2; D gene ambiguous. Germline V gene lookup returns CDR1 SEHNR and CDR2 FQNEAQ (reference sequence). CDR3 length: 11 residues. The V end lost 5 bases, the J end lost 5 bases, and 3 bases lay between the germline ends. The CDR3 nucleotides read TGTGCCAGCAGCGATACCGGGGAGCTGTTTTTT. As protein: CASSDTGELFF.

The V gene is TRBV15, the J gene TRBJ1-2; 8 bases are a match to TRBD1. Germline CDR1 LNHNV, CDR2 YYDKDF (reference sequence). J was trimmed by 6 bases and V by 5 bases; bases with no gene match: 8. There are 14 residues in the CDR3. The CDR3 DNA sequence: TGTGCCACCAGCGGTGCCTCAGGGGGCAATGGCTACACCTTC. It encodes CATSGASGGNGYTF.

V usage is TRBV6-1 and J usage is TRBJ1-4; no reliable D call. The CDR3 is 12 residues long. V was cut by 4 bases and J by 12 bases, with 12 bases left in between. The germline V gene has CDR1 MNHNS and CDR2 SASEGT. Here the CDR3 reads CASSARGRELFF. CDR3 in DNA: TGTGCCAGCAGTGCTCGTGGGAGGGAACTGTTTTTT.

The chain combines TRBV19 with TRBJ2-7; weak D call: TRBD1 (8 bases). This CDR3 contains 14 residues. Trimming left V 4 bases short and J 2 bases short, with 12 bases between. Germline CDR1 reads LNHDA; CDR2 reads SQIVND (reference sequence). CDR3 residues: CASSRTGRAYEQYF. CDR3 sequence (DNA): TGTGCCAGTAGTAGGACAGGGAGGGCCTACGAGCAGTACTTC.

Only one count was recorded for this clone. This chain uses TRBV2 with TRBJ1-5; 7 bases line up with TRBD1. After removal of 2 bases from V and 3 bases from J, the junction contained 7 bases not matched to a gene. This CDR3 is 16 amino acids long. CDR1 and CDR2 (germline): SNHLY, FYNNEI. The CDR3 DNA sequence: TGTGCCAGCAGTGAAAGAGTTGGGACAGCCAATCAGCCCCAGCATTTT. Translated: CASSERVGTANQPQHF.

J is TRBJ2-7 and V is TRBV5-1, with D perhaps TRBD2 (6 bases). Germline CDR1 and CDR2: SGHRS and YFSETQ. V was cut by 2 bases and J by 6 bases, with 6 bases left in between. The CDR3 is 11 amino acids. This CDR3 is CASSFGGEQYF. The CDR3 DNA sequence: TGCGCCAGCAGCTTCGGGGGCGAGCAGTACTTC.

The V and J genes are TRBV11-2 and TRBJ2-7; D gene uncertain. The CDR3 length is 10 residues. The V and J ends lost 1 base and 7 bases respectively, with 2 bases between them. The germline V gene encodes CDR1 SGHAT and CDR2 FQNNGV. The CDR3 DNA reads as TGTGCCAGCAGCTTAGGTGAGCAGTACTTC. It specifies CASSLGEQYF.

The chain is built from TRBV4-1 and TRBJ2-1; 12 nucleotides line up with TRBD2. The CDR3 sequence is 19 residues long. V was pared by 4 bases and J by 7 bases, with 17 bases of the junction left unmatched. Germline V gene sequence: CDR1 MGHRA, CDR2 YSYEKL. CDR3 nucleotides: TGCGCCAGCAGCCCTCGACTAGCGGGAGATCGGATGCCTTCGAATGAGCAGTTCTTC. It encodes CASSPRLAGDRMPSNEQFF.